This is a list of T cell receptor beta chains from one sample in a study of identical twins. TCRdb ran MiXCR on the 5' RACE reads and lists one entry per CDR3 protein. The sample shows roughly 230,000 distinct CDR3 sequences, about 8.9% of them seen only once. These records were also assigned to another study, of yellow fever vaccine responses in identical twins.

The sequenced sample was CD8+ T cells sorted from blood. The source is a woman under 30 in good health. Each CDR3 is given with its conserved first and last residue.

cdr3_aa: CASSTLAGVDETQYF
v_call: TRBV4-1
j_call: TRBJ2-5

cdr3_aa: CASSLHLYDEQFF
v_call: TRBV12-3/TRBV12-4
j_call: TRBJ2-1

cdr3_aa: CASSDRPPNYRTDTQYF
v_call: TRBV28
j_call: TRBJ2-3

cdr3_aa: CSVGRRTGELFF
v_call: TRBV29-1
j_call: TRBJ2-2

cdr3_aa: CSVEPRGRANEQFF
v_call: TRBV29-1
j_call: TRBJ2-1

cdr3_aa: CASSPQLHSPLHF
v_call: TRBV27
j_call: TRBJ1-6

cdr3_aa: CATSDFGSGPQHF
v_call: TRBV24-1
j_call: TRBJ1-5

cdr3_aa: CSVDFPDTPPPETQYF
v_call: TRBV29-1
j_call: TRBJ2-5

cdr3_aa: CASSLRGLAGSYEQYF
v_call: TRBV27
j_call: TRBJ2-7

cdr3_aa: CASSLQGAQSVGTQYF
v_call: TRBV7-9
j_call: TRBJ2-5

cdr3_aa: CASSSQGTYEQYF
v_call: TRBV7-9
j_call: TRBJ2-7

cdr3_aa: CAISDPDREKGYGYTF
v_call: TRBV10-3
j_call: TRBJ1-2

cdr3_aa: CASSYGGTVPDTQYF
v_call: TRBV6-2/TRBV6-3
j_call: TRBJ2-3

cdr3_aa: CASSFFAGGSDTQYF
v_call: TRBV7-2
j_call: TRBJ2-3

cdr3_aa: CASSLVTLSSYNEQFF
v_call: TRBV11-2
j_call: TRBJ2-1

cdr3_aa: CSARDFVESSYNEQFF
v_call: TRBV20-1
j_call: TRBJ2-1

cdr3_aa: CASSLIGSRERRILLAKNIQYF
v_call: TRBV7-3
j_call: TRBJ2-4

cdr3_aa: CASSQVFPGERETQYF
v_call: TRBV4-1
j_call: TRBJ2-5

cdr3_aa: CASNKRSFTDTQYF
v_call: TRBV28
j_call: TRBJ2-3

cdr3_aa: CASTGGNQPQHF
v_call: TRBV6-2/TRBV6-3
j_call: TRBJ1-5

cdr3_aa: CASSTLDLNTEAFF
v_call: TRBV27
j_call: TRBJ1-1

cdr3_aa: CASSWTSGSMEQFF
v_call: TRBV27
j_call: TRBJ2-1

cdr3_aa: CASSGEEGDFNEQFF
v_call: TRBV9
j_call: TRBJ2-1

cdr3_aa: CATSDPDSVAGLADTQYF
v_call: TRBV24-1
j_call: TRBJ2-3

cdr3_aa: CASSYKGQGNEKLFF
v_call: TRBV6-5
j_call: TRBJ1-4

cdr3_aa: CSATGLAGESVTYEQYF
v_call: TRBV20-1
j_call: TRBJ2-7

cdr3_aa: CASSPDSVLQETQYF
v_call: TRBV7-9
j_call: TRBJ2-5

cdr3_aa: CASSRRTGEGGNEQFF
v_call: TRBV7-9
j_call: TRBJ2-1

cdr3_aa: CASSHRDSTYEQYF
v_call: TRBV27
j_call: TRBJ2-7

cdr3_aa: CASSSRLAGAPDTQYF
v_call: TRBV27
j_call: TRBJ2-3

cdr3_aa: CSVVEGNTIYF
v_call: TRBV29-1
j_call: TRBJ1-3

cdr3_aa: CASRDYTYNEQFF
v_call: TRBV2
j_call: TRBJ2-1

cdr3_aa: CAITGTGGDGYTF
v_call: TRBV10-3
j_call: TRBJ1-2

cdr3_aa: CASSYSGAVTF
v_call: TRBV6-5
j_call: TRBJ1-2

cdr3_aa: CSAKDRLTPSYNSPLHF
v_call: TRBV20-1
j_call: TRBJ1-6